Presented here are 8 T cell receptor beta chains from one specimen sequenced in a study of regulatory T cells in long-lasting Graves disease. Time point denoted: newly diagnosed GD, antithyroid drugs for less than 3 months. The TCR library was prepared using RNA isolated from PBMCs. According to the study, TCR beta libraries were built with iRepertoire HTBI primers and CDR3-region Arm-PCR. From the multiplex PCR reads, TCRdb called clonotypes with MiXCR, one entry per CDR3 protein. This sample yields 550,000 to 700,000 distinct CDR3 sequences, of which 15% to 20% are seen a single time; more than 10% belongs to the top ten. These data are also associated with another study on T cells in Graves' hyperthyroidism and ophthalmopathy.

Sequenced material: peripheral blood mononuclear cells (PBMCs), taken at new diagnosis, from a patient treated with antithyroid drugs. All receptors come from a man in his late teens or twenties with Graves disease.

The chain recombines TRBV29-1 with TRBJ1-5; 8 bases line up with TRBD1. With V trimmed by 7 bases and J by 3 bases, 8 bases remained unmatched. Germline V lookup: CDR1 SQVTM, CDR2 ANQGSEA. The CDR3 has 14 residues. CDR3 nucleotide sequence: TGCAGCGCTCTAGGACAGGGACTCAATCAGCCCCAGCATTTT. Translated, it gives CSALGQGLNQPQHF.

This clonotype was picked up many times. This chain uses TRBV30 with TRBJ1-2; weak D call: TRBD1 (6 bases). The V end lost 3 bases, the J end lost 8 bases, and 13 bases lay between the germline ends. The CDR3 contains 12 residues. Per germline, CDR1 GTSNPN and CDR2 SVGIG (reference sequence). DNA for the CDR3: TGTGCCTGGAGCCCGGGGGCGCGAGGCTACACCTTC. This codes for CAWSPGARGYTF.

This clonotype was seen a few times. The chain employs TRBV2 and TRBJ1-5; maybe TRBD1 (5 bases). This CDR3 region has 15 residues. Germline V lookup: CDR1 SNHLY, CDR2 FYNNEI. V was clipped by 2 bases and J by 2 bases, with 10 bases between them. This CDR3 is CASSEYRTGNQPQHF. DNA of the CDR3: TGTGCCAGCAGTGAATACAGGACTGGCAATCAGCCCCAGCATTTT.

This clonotype was counted at least ten times. J is TRBJ1-2 and V is TRBV27; possible D gene TRBD1, 5 bases. The germline gives CDR1 MNHEY, CDR2 SMNVEV (reference sequence). Trimming took 7 bases from V and 6 from J, leaving 21 bases between them. The CDR3 sequence is 15 residues long. CDR3 amino acids: CASNPDGGGRNGYTF. In DNA, the CDR3 is TGTGCCAGCAACCCGGATGGGGGGGGACGGAATGGCTACACCTTC.

This clonotype was seen a few times. The chain joins TRBV3-1 to TRBJ2-4, with D possibly TRBD1 on 5 matching bases. CDR1 is LGHDT and CDR2 is YNNKEL in the germline V gene (reference sequence). Trimming removed 2 bases from V and 8 bases from J, with 7 bases in between. The CDR3 extends over 12 amino acids. This chain's CDR3 is CASSQQGDIQYF. CDR3 coding DNA: TGTGCCAGCAGCCAACAGGGCGACATTCAGTACTTC.

This clonotype was recorded a few times. The chain joins TRBV20-1 to TRBJ2-4; D perhaps matches TRBD2 (5 bases). There are 14 residues in the CDR3. Germline CDR1 reads DFQATT; CDR2 reads SNEGSKA (reference sequence). V shed 3 bases and J shed 4 bases, with 13 bases lying between them. Here the CDR3 reads CSARGLAKKNIQYF. DNA of the CDR3: TGCAGTGCTAGGGGGTTAGCGAAAAAAAACATTCAGTACTTC.

This clonotype was detected a few times. The V and J genes are TRBV11-2 and TRBJ1-1; no clear D. V lost 4 bases and J 10 bases, leaving 13 bases between the germline ends. Germline assignment: CDR1 SGHAT and CDR2 FQNNGV. This CDR3 contains 12 residues. CDR3 loop: CASSSPTGRAFF. In DNA, the CDR3 is TGTGCCAGCAGCTCCCCGACGGGGAGAGCTTTCTTT.

The chain links TRBV6-1 to TRBJ1-4; D uncertain. V shed 2 bases and J shed 4 bases, with 17 bases lying between them. Germline CDR1 reads MNHNS; CDR2 reads SASEGT. There are 17 residues in the CDR3. CDR3 in DNA: TGTGCCAGCAGTGAAAACGTACCGAGTCCCCTTAATGAAAAACTGTTTTTT. Protein: CASSENVPSPLNEKLFF.